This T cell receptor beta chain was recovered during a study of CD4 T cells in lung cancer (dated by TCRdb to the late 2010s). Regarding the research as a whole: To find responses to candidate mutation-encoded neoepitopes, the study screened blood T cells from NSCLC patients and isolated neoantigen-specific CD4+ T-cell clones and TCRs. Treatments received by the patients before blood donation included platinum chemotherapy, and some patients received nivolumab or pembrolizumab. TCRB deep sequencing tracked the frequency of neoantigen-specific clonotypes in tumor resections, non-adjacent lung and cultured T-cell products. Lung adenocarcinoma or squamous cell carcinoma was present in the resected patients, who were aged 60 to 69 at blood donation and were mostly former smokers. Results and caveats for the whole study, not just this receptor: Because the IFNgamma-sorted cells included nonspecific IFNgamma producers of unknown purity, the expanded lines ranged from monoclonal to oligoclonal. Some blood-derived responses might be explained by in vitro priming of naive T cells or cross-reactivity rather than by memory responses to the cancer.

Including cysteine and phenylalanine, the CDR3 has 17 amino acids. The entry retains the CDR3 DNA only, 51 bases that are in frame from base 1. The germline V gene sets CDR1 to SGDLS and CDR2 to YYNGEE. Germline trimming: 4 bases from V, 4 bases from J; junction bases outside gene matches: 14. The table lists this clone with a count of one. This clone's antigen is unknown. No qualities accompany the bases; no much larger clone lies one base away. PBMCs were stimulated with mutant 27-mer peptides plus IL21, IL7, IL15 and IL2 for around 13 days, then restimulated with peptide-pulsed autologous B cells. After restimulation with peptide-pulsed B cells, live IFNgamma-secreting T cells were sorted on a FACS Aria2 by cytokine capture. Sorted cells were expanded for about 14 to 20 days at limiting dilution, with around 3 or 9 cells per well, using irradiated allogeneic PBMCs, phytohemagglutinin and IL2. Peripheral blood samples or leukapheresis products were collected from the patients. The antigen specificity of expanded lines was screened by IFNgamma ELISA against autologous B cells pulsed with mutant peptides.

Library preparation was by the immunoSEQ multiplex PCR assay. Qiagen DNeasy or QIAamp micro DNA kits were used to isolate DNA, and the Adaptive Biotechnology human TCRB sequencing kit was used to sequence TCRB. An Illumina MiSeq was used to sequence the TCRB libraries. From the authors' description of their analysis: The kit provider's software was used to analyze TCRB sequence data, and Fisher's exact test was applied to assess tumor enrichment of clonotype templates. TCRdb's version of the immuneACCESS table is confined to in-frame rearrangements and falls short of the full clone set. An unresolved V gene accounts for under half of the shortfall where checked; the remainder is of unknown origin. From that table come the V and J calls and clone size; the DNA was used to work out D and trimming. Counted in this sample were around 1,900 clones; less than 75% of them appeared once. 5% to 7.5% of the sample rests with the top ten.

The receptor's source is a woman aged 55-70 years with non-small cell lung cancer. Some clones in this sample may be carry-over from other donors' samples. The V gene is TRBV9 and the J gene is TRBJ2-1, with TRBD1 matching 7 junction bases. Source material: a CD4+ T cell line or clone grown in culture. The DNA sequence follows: TGTGCCAGCAGCTCTTCTCCGGGACAGTCGCAGTACAATGAGCAGTTCTTC. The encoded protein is CASSSSPGQSQYNEQFF.